This TCR beta chain was identified in a study of beta chain features in type 1 diabetes. Overall study: Examination covered under 110 million sorted cells spanning all samples.

V lost 4 bases, J lost 2 bases, and 2 bases stayed unmatched. Germline-derived CDR1 and CDR2 are GTSNPN and SVGIG (reference sequence). The CDR3 is 13 residues long. This clone was observed a handful of times. Its antigen is undetermined. Other DNA sequences in this sample translate to the same CDR3. Study-wide points: For patients, the naive, central memory and Treg TCRB repertoires appeared more alike than for healthy donors. Sequencing used cDNA, and cells with high TCR expression could therefore be over-represented.

Expressed TCRB transcripts were sequenced because the isolated RNA had all been reverse transcribed beforehand. Here immunoSEQ multiplex PCR was the method, and the copy in TCRdb shows in-frame clones only, minus some. Among roughly 330,000 clones listed, more than 9.5% were seen once. The chain links TRBV30 to TRBJ2-1; 7 positions agree with TRBD2. The sequenced sample was naive CD4+ T cells from blood. This sequence was found in a woman in her 30s in good health. CDR3: CAWKSGTYNEQFF. The CDR3 region has the DNA TGTGCCTGGAAGAGCGGGACCTACAATGAGCAGTTCTTC.